This paragraph covers one T cell receptor beta chain sequence. The library was prepared for alpha chains; this beta chain is a stray read, so its frequency means little. The CDR3 length is 13 residues. Trimming cost V 4 bases and J 4 bases, with 9 bases left between them. Germline V gene sequence: CDR1 SEHNR, CDR2 FQNEAQ (reference sequence). In TCRdb, the RT-PCR reads were re-called with MiXCR into one record per CDR3 protein. Of some 5,900 distinct CDR3 sequences listed, just over 90% are singletons. The sequenced material came from memory CD4+ T cells from blood. This chain uses TRBV7-9 with TRBJ2-3; D may be TRBD2 (5 bases). This receptor was obtained from a female donor in good health, serving as a healthy control. CDR3 loop: CASSSRGPDTQYF. CDR3 bases: TGTGCCAGCAGCTCCAGAGGGCCAGATACGCAGTATTTT.